This passage covers 3 T cell receptor beta chains from one sample sequenced in a study of cytomegalovirus exposure and HLA in healthy donors. The protocol was immunoSEQ multiplex PCR, while the TCRdb copy is restricted to in-frame clones and leaves out a portion. This table has roughly 300,000 clones, 87% appearing once. The sequenced sample was PBMCs. The receptors were gathered from a woman aged 30 to 39 in good health and CMV-seropositive.

The genes are TRBV9 and TRBJ1-2; D unclear. The CDR3 has 14 amino acids. V lost 3 bases and J 5 bases, leaving 14 bases between the germline ends. The germline CDR1 and CDR2 sequences are SGDLS and YYNGEE. The CDR3 loop is CASSENQELYGYTF. DNA for the CDR3: TGTGCCAGCAGCGAGAATCAGGAGCTATATGGCTACACCTTC.

The chain joins TRBV28 to TRBJ2-6; no definite D call. This CDR3 contains 15 residues. Trimming removed 5 bases from V and 4 bases from J, with 12 bases in between. Germline-derived CDR1 and CDR2 are MDHEN and SYDVKM. The CDR3 region has the DNA TGTGCCAGCAGTGTACAAGGCTCAGGGGCCAACGTCCTGACTTTC. It specifies CASSVQGSGANVLTF.

This clone was observed a single time. CDR3 in amino acids: CASTIGADEQFF. The CDR3 coding sequence is TGTGCCAGTACCATCGGGGCGGATGAGCAGTTCTTC. V gene TRBV28 combines with J gene TRBJ2-1; tentatively, D is TRBD1 or TRBD2 (5 bases each). Trimming removed 9 bases at V and 8 bases at J, with 14 bases between. Looked up from germline, CDR1 is MDHEN and CDR2 is SYDVKM. The CDR3 sequence is 12 residues long.